These T cell receptor beta chains were read from a single sample in a study of blood T cell repertoires in COVID-19. The protocol was immunoSEQ multiplex PCR, while the TCRdb copy is restricted to in-frame clones and leaves out a portion. The table lists 210,000 or so clones, about 85% of them singletons. The specimen sequenced was PBMCs or T cells enriched from blood (not recorded which). Receptors originate from a man under 40 who had recovered from COVID-19. CDR3s include the opening cysteine and the closing phenylalanine or tryptophan. The D gene is left open where the match is weak. Expanded clones get a size class; other rows say once, few or many, or leave the size out.

size: .; length: 12; V: TRBV5-1; J: TRBJ1-2; D: .; DNA: TGCGCCAGCAGGTACGGGATCTCAGGCTACACCTTC; CDR3: CASRYGISGYTF
size: .; length: 15; V: TRBV7-2; J: TRBJ2-1; D: .; DNA: TGTGCCAGCAGCTACTACCCAGCGGAATACAATGAGCAGTTCTTC; CDR3: CASSYYPAEYNEQFF
size: .; length: 15; V: TRBV19; J: TRBJ1-6; D: TRBD1; DNA: TGTGCCAGTAGTCTCACCGGGACAGGGAGTTCACCCCTCCACTTT; CDR3: CASSLTGTGSSPLHF
size: .; length: 12; V: TRBV21-1; J: TRBJ1-6; D: .; DNA: TGTGCCCATGGACAGGGGAGTTCACCCCTCCACTTT; CDR3: CAHGQGSSPLHF
size: .; length: 14; V: TRBV5-4; J: TRBJ1-2; D: TRBD1; DNA: TGTGCCAGCAGCTTGCAACAGGGGTTGGGTGGCTACACCTTC; CDR3: CASSLQQGLGGYTF
size: once; length: 14; V: TRBV27; J: TRBJ2-7; D: TRBD1; DNA: TGTGCCAGCTGGGGGACAGGGGGCCTTCGCGAGCAGTACTTC; CDR3: CASWGTGGLREQYF
size: .; length: 15; V: TRBV6-5; J: TRBJ1-6; D: TRBD1; DNA: TGTGCCAGCAAAGAGCCAGGGGGCTACAATTCACCCCTCCACTTT; CDR3: CASKEPGGYNSPLHF
size: .; length: 13; V: TRBV5-1; J: TRBJ2-3; D: .; DNA: TGCGCCAGCAGCTTGACTGTTACAGATACGCAGTATTTT; CDR3: CASSLTVTDTQYF
size: .; length: 13; V: TRBV6-2/TRBV6-3; J: TRBJ1-2; D: .; DNA: TGTGCCAGCAGTTCGACAGATTCCTATGGCTACACCTTC; CDR3: CASSSTDSYGYTF
size: .; length: 11; V: TRBV3-1/TRBV3-2; J: TRBJ1-2; D: .; DNA: TGTGCCACCCCGCGAATTTATGGCTACACCTTC; CDR3: CATPRIYGYTF
size: .; length: 16; V: TRBV10-3; J: TRBJ2-1; D: TRBD2; DNA: TGTGCCATCAGTCGGACTAGCGGTACCTCCTACAATGAGCAGTTCTTC; CDR3: CAISRTSGTSYNEQFF
size: once; length: 14; V: TRBV27; J: TRBJ1-2; D: TRBD1; DNA: TGTGCCAGCAGTTTTGGGGGACAGAACTATGGCTACACCTTC; CDR3: CASSFGGQNYGYTF
size: .; length: 10; V: TRBV30; J: TRBJ1-1; D: .; DNA: TGTGCCTGGAGTGCCGGGATCCCTTTCTTT; CDR3: CAWSAGIPFF
size: .; length: 13; V: TRBV23-1; J: TRBJ2-2; D: TRBD1; DNA: TGCGCCAGCAGGACAGGGGGTACCGGGGAGCTGTTTTTT; CDR3: CASRTGGTGELFF
size: .; length: 15; V: TRBV2; J: TRBJ1-2; D: TRBD1; DNA: TGTGCCAGCAGTGAACGGGGACAGCGAAACTATGGCTACACCTTC; CDR3: CASSERGQRNYGYTF
size: .; length: 13; V: TRBV7-9; J: TRBJ2-7; D: .; DNA: TGTGCCAGCAGCCGAAATTTAGCCTACGAGCAGTACTTC; CDR3: CASSRNLAYEQYF
size: .; length: 14; V: TRBV5-6; J: TRBJ2-4; D: TRBD1; DNA: TGTGCCAGCAGCGGGGACAGGGGACTTAACATTCAGTACTTC; CDR3: CASSGDRGLNIQYF
size: .; length: 12; V: TRBV10-3; J: TRBJ1-1; D: .; DNA: TGTGCCACTCAGGGTATGCGCACTGAAGCTTTCTTT; CDR3: CATQGMRTEAFF
size: .; length: 15; V: TRBV27; J: TRBJ1-2; D: TRBD1; DNA: TGTGCCAGCAGTCCGCGGACAGGGATCTCACATGGCTACACCTTC; CDR3: CASSPRTGISHGYTF
size: .; length: 17; V: TRBV18; J: TRBJ2-1; D: TRBD2; DNA: TGTGCCAGCTCACCAAGCGTGGCTAGCGGTCCTAACAAGGAGCAGTTCTTC; CDR3: CASSPSVASGPNKEQFF
size: .; length: 18; V: TRBV6-1; J: TRBJ1-2; D: TRBD1; DNA: TGTGCCAGCAGTGATCCCCTCTGGACAGGGGGCCTTTACTATGGCTACACCTTC; CDR3: CASSDPLWTGGLYYGYTF
size: .; length: 15; V: TRBV24-1; J: TRBJ2-1; D: TRBD2; DNA: TGTGCCACCAGTGATCCAACTACTAGCGCGATAGAGCAGTTCTTC; CDR3: CATSDPTTSAIEQFF
size: .; length: 14; V: TRBV7-9; J: TRBJ1-1; D: TRBD1; DNA: TGTGCCAGCAGTCCGACAGGGGTTAGGACCGAAGCTTTCTTT; CDR3: CASSPTGVRTEAFF
size: .; length: 11; V: TRBV25-1; J: TRBJ1-4; D: .; DNA: TGTGCCAGCAAGTTAGCCGAAAAACTGTTTTTT; CDR3: CASKLAEKLFF
size: once; length: 14; V: TRBV19; J: TRBJ1-4; D: TRBD1; DNA: TGTGCCAGTAGCGCCGGGACAGGGGTCGAAAAACTGTTTTTT; CDR3: CASSAGTGVEKLFF
size: .; length: 15; V: TRBV10-3; J: TRBJ2-7; D: .; DNA: TGTGCCATCAGTGATGCGACAGCTAGCTCCTACGAGCAGTACTTC; CDR3: CAISDATASSYEQYF
size: .; length: 14; V: TRBV30; J: TRBJ2-7; D: TRBD2; DNA: TGTGCCTGGAGTGCTAGCGGGGGACCCTACGAGCAGTACTTC; CDR3: CAWSASGGPYEQYF
size: .; length: 16; V: TRBV5-6; J: TRBJ2-2; D: TRBD1; DNA: TGTGCCAGCAGGGGACAGGGAGTCGCGAACACCGGGGAGCTGTTTTTT; CDR3: CASRGQGVANTGELFF
size: .; length: 15; V: TRBV27; J: TRBJ1-2; D: .; DNA: TGTGCCAGCACCCCAATAGGAGCAAATAACTATGGCTACACCTTC; CDR3: CASTPIGANNYGYTF
size: .; length: 15; V: TRBV7-9; J: TRBJ2-2; D: .; DNA: TGTGCCAGCAGCTTAGGGGGCGCTTGGTCCGGGGAGCTGTTTTTT; CDR3: CASSLGGAWSGELFF
size: .; length: 17; V: TRBV9; J: TRBJ2-6; D: .; DNA: TGTGCCAGCAGCGACGCGGGGCCCCTCTCTGGGGCCAACGTCCTGACTTTC; CDR3: CASSDAGPLSGANVLTF
size: .; length: 13; V: TRBV19; J: TRBJ1-4; D: TRBD1; DNA: TGTGCCAGTAGTACCTGGACAGGGGTGGAACTGTTTTTT; CDR3: CASSTWTGVELFF
size: many; length: 16; V: TRBV4-1; J: TRBJ2-7; D: .; DNA: TGCGCCAGCAGCCAAACATCAGGGACCAGGGGAGACGAGCAGTACTTC; CDR3: CASSQTSGTRGDEQYF
size: .; length: 13; V: TRBV19; J: TRBJ2-5; D: TRBD2; DNA: TGTGCCACCGGGGGGGGCCTCCAAGAGACCCAGTACTTC; CDR3: CATGGGLQETQYF
size: few; length: 13; V: TRBV2; J: TRBJ2-1; D: .; DNA: TGTGCCAGCACCCGGACAGTGGGCAATGAGCAGTTCTTC; CDR3: CASTRTVGNEQFF
size: .; length: 15; V: TRBV14; J: TRBJ2-1; D: TRBD1; DNA: TGTGCCAGCAGCCAAGTGACAGGGTCAAGTGCGGGGCAGTTCTTC; CDR3: CASSQVTGSSAGQFF
size: .; length: 15; V: TRBV5-4; J: TRBJ2-7; D: .; DNA: TGTGCCAGCAGCCGGGGAGGCGACGGAGAATACGAGCAGTACTTC; CDR3: CASSRGGDGEYEQYF
size: few; length: 12; V: TRBV7-9; J: TRBJ2-3; D: .; DNA: TGTGCCAGCAGCTCTATCACAGATACGCAGTATTTT; CDR3: CASSSITDTQYF
size: .; length: 15; V: TRBV4-1; J: TRBJ1-2; D: .; DNA: TGCGCCAGCAGCCAAGCGACGGGAACTAGCTATGGCTACACCTTC; CDR3: CASSQATGTSYGYTF
size: few; length: 15; V: TRBV4-3; J: TRBJ1-4; D: .; DNA: TGCGCCAGCAGCCAAGTAGGGGGTGGAAATGAAAAACTGTTTTTT; CDR3: CASSQVGGGNEKLFF
size: .; length: 17; V: TRBV19; J: TRBJ2-5; D: TRBD2; DNA: TGTGCCAGTAGTAAGCGGGGTAGGACTAGCGGGATTGAGACCCAGTACTTC; CDR3: CASSKRGRTSGIETQYF
size: .; length: 18; V: TRBV7-9; J: TRBJ2-7; D: TRBD2; DNA: TGTGCCAGCACTCCGGGACTAGCGGGAGGGGAGCAGAATTTCGAGCAGTACTTC; CDR3: CASTPGLAGGEQNFEQYF
size: once; length: 17; V: TRBV5-6; J: TRBJ2-1; D: TRBD1; DNA: TGTGCCAGCAGCCCCAACAGGGGGCGGGTGTCCTACAATGAGCAGTTCTTC; CDR3: CASSPNRGRVSYNEQFF
size: .; length: 14; V: TRBV19; J: TRBJ1-3; D: .; DNA: TGTGCCAGCCGATCGGGTCTCTCTGGAAACACCATATATTTT; CDR3: CASRSGLSGNTIYF
size: .; length: 23; V: TRBV28; J: TRBJ1-6; D: TRBD1; DNA: TGTGCCAGCGGAACAGGGGGGATAAAATCCGGGGGGTCACCAAGTTCCTATAATTCACCCCTCCACTTT; CDR3: CASGTGGIKSGGSPSSYNSPLHF
size: .; length: 15; V: TRBV19; J: TRBJ2-1; D: TRBD2; DNA: TGTGCCAGTACCTTCACTAGCGGGAGTTGGAATGAGCAGTTCTTC; CDR3: CASTFTSGSWNEQFF
size: .; length: 13; V: TRBV2; J: TRBJ2-4; D: .; DNA: TGTGCCAGCAGTGACAACAGAGAAAACATTCAGTACTTC; CDR3: CASSDNRENIQYF
size: once; length: 13; V: TRBV30; J: TRBJ1-1; D: .; DNA: TGTGCCTGGACCAGGGATTTTAACACTGAAGCTTTCTTT; CDR3: CAWTRDFNTEAFF
size: once; length: 14; V: TRBV5-8; J: TRBJ2-1; D: .; DNA: TGTGCCAGCAGCTTGGCTGTGGTGACTAGATGGGGGTTCTTC; CDR3: CASSLAVVTRWGFF
size: few; length: 13; V: TRBV27; J: TRBJ1-2; D: TRBD1; DNA: TGTGCCAGCAGTCAAGACAGGGTGGGTGGCTACACCTTC; CDR3: CASSQDRVGGYTF
size: .; length: 15; V: TRBV18; J: TRBJ2-3; D: TRBD1; DNA: TGTGCCAGCTCAACGAATTCAGGGGGCCCAGATACGCAGTATTTT; CDR3: CASSTNSGGPDTQYF
size: .; length: 13; V: TRBV12-3/TRBV12-4; J: TRBJ1-3; D: .; DNA: TGTGCCAGCAGTCCGGTCTCTGGAAACACCATATATTTT; CDR3: CASSPVSGNTIYF
size: few; length: 15; V: TRBV30; J: TRBJ2-2; D: .; DNA: TGTGCCTGGATTCAAAAGGGGTTTGGTGCCGGGGAGCTGTTTTTT; CDR3: CAWIQKGFGAGELFF
size: once; length: 13; V: TRBV6-6; J: TRBJ2-3; D: TRBD1; DNA: TGTGCCAGCATGCGCACAGGGGGTCTTACGCAGTATTTT; CDR3: CASMRTGGLTQYF
size: .; length: 12; V: TRBV12-3/TRBV12-4; J: TRBJ1-2; D: TRBD1; DNA: TGTGCCAGCAGGGGACAGGGTGCCGGCTACACCTTC; CDR3: CASRGQGAGYTF
size: .; length: 13; V: TRBV19; J: TRBJ1-2; D: TRBD1; DNA: TGTGCCAGTAGACGCGACAGGGAGAGTGGCTACACCTTC; CDR3: CASRRDRESGYTF
size: .; length: 15; V: TRBV4-2; J: TRBJ1-4; D: .; DNA: TGTGCCAGCAGCTCTGGGCTCCAAAGGGGGGAAAAACTGTTTTTT; CDR3: CASSSGLQRGEKLFF
size: .; length: 14; V: TRBV3-1/TRBV3-2; J: TRBJ1-5; D: TRBD1; DNA: TGTGCCAGCAGCCAAGGGACAGGGGTACAGCCCCAGCATTTT; CDR3: CASSQGTGVQPQHF